The T cell receptor beta chain described here comes from a study of shared clonotypes between healthy human individuals. CD8 cells classed as naive were CD45RO-negative and positively selected for CCR7, excluding terminally differentiated effector memory CD45RA+ cells. Sequencing was at deep level. Methods used by the authors: ImmunoSEQ junction-only sequences lacked quality scores, so their filtering differed. Assay used: immunoSEQ multiplex PCR; TCRdb lists only in-frame clones, some missing. V and J calls and clone size are given by that table; D and trimming were obtained from the DNA. This sample has hundreds of thousands of clones, with around 96% found just once. The germline V and J ends were trimmed by 1 base and 2 bases, with 8 bases remaining between them. The CDR3 contains 14 residues. Germline V gene data show CDR1 as SNHLY and CDR2 as FYNNEI.

V usage is TRBV2 and J usage is TRBJ1-2, with D unclear. The receptor was derived from a man under 40 in good health. Sequencing was performed on naive CD8+ T cells sorted from blood. The CDR3 DNA is TGTGCCAGCAGTGAAGGATCGGGAAACTATGGCTACACCTTC. Its protein is CASSEGSGNYGYTF.